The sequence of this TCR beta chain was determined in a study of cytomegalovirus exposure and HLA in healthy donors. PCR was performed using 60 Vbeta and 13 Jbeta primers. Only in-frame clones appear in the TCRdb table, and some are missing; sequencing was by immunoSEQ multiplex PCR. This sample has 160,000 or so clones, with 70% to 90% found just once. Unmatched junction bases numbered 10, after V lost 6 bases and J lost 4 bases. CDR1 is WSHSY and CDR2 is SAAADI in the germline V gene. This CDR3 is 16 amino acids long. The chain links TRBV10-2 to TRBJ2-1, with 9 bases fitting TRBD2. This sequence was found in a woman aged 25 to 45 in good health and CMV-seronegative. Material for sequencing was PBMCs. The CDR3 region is CASRDLAGRFYNEQFF. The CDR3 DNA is TGCGCCAGCAGGGACCTAGCGGGGAGATTTTACAATGAGCAGTTCTTC.